This T cell receptor (beta chain) appears in the sequencing data of a study of naive and memory T cell subsets. Study findings and constraints: Over 85% of naive TCR sequences appeared only once, unlike memory subsets. Diversity fell and Gini index rose from naive through CM, EM, EMRA. RNA-based TCR counts may shift with T cell activation and differentiation. Naive repertoires, especially CD8, held a few larger clonotypes, possibly memory cells re-expressing CD45RA.

Concerning this clonotype: What it binds is not known.

The beta constant-region primer was an equimolar mix of two oligonucleotides covering TRBC1 and TRBC2. Four rounds of PCR amplified the ligated cDNA using nested alpha and beta constant-region primers plus SP2. TCRdb recomputed calls from the UMI-ligation and nested PCR reads with MiXCR, one row per CDR3 protein. The sample gives 85,000 to 130,000 distinct CDR3 sequences, roughly 15% of which show up once; around 2.8% is in the top ten. Cells stained for CD3, CD4, CD8, CD45RA, CD27 and viability were sorted into four CD45RA/CD27 subsets. V shed 6 bases and J shed 0 bases, with 10 bases lying between them. Per the germline V gene, CDR1 is MNHEY and CDR2 is SVGEGT. This CDR3 contains 14 residues.

The sequenced material came from naive CD8+ T cells from blood. This rearrangement joins TRBV6-2 or TRBV6-3 to TRBJ2-3, with D maybe TRBD1 (6 bases). This TCR was sampled from a human donor in good health. For the CDR3, the DNA is TGTGCCAGCAGGACGGACAGTAGCACAGATACGCAGTATTTT. Its protein is CASRTDSSTDTQYF.